Described below is a single T cell receptor (beta chain) sequence and its context. The entry originates in a study of blood T cell repertoires in COVID-19. About the study: T cells, B-cell-depleted T cells, or PBMCs supplied cDNA or gDNA.

Seattle patient enrollment occurred during active infection, with longitudinal follow-up thereafter. This table comes from immunoSEQ multiplex PCR, and its TCRdb copy is limited to in-frame clones, with some not included. The data contain some 140,000 clones, approximately 85% of them singletons. V was clipped by 2 bases and J by 8 bases, with 10 bases between them. The CDR3 has 13 residues. The J gene is TRBJ2-1, the V gene TRBV12-3 or TRBV12-4; possibly TRBD1 for D (6 bases). The source material was peripheral blood. This sequence was found in a man aged 55 to 70 with COVID-19, enrolled during active disease. CDR3 in DNA: TGTGCCAGCAGTTTATTCAGGGGCGATGAGCAGTTCTTC. Its protein product is CASSLFRGDEQFF.